A single sample gave rise to the 30 T cell receptor beta chains below, sequenced in a study of long-term antiretroviral therapy in people with HIV. Survey-level resolution applied to immunoSEQ assay v3.0. Assay: immunoSEQ multiplex PCR; the TCRdb copy retains only in-frame clones and omits some. The sample holds about 26,000 clones, under 90% seen once. The sample here was unsorted PBMCs, taken 4.8 years after starting antiretroviral therapy. These receptors were collected from a man aged 40-55 years with HIV.

CDR3 sequence: CASTEWGTGELFF. CDR3 nucleotides: TGTGCCAGCACCGAGTGGGGAACCGGGGAGCTGTTTTTT. V gene TRBV6-6 combines with J gene TRBJ2-2; no reliable D call. Germline loops: CDR1 MNHNY, CDR2 SVGAGI (reference sequence). V lost 7 bases to trimming and J lost 5 bases, with 11 bases between them. There are 13 residues in the CDR3.

The CDR3 nucleotides read TGTGCCAGCAGCGAGAAACCGGGACAGACCCTTGTGAATATCGGGGAGCTGTTTTTT. It codes for CASSEKPGQTLVNIGELFF. The V gene is TRBV9, the J gene TRBJ2-2; 7 bases are shared with TRBD1. Germline lookup yields CDR1 SGDLS and CDR2 YYNGEE. J gave up 7 bases and V 3 bases, and 21 bases lay outside the gene matches. CDR3 length: 19 amino acids.

V and J are TRBV30 and TRBJ1-1; D is ambiguous. Per germline, CDR1 GTSNPN and CDR2 SVGIG (reference sequence). Deletions cut 3 bases from V and 4 bases from J, with 12 bases between. The CDR3 length is 13 residues. The CDR3 DNA follows: TGTGCCTGGAGGGAGGGTTGGGGCACTGAAGCTTTCTTT. Protein sequence: CAWREGWGTEAFF.

Only one count was recorded for this clone. The chain has TRBV7-8 and TRBJ2-1; TRBD1 or TRBD2 may be the D gene (5 bases each). This CDR3 contains 16 residues. Germline CDR1 and CDR2: SGHVS and FQNEAQ. The V end was cut by 5 bases, the J end by 4 bases, with 18 bases between. CDR3 coding DNA: TGTGCCAGCAGCCCTGCCAAAGGGTGGGGGTACAATGAGCAGTTCTTC. Its translation is CASSPAKGWGYNEQFF.

The CDR3 DNA reads as TGCGCCAGCAGACAGGGGACCACTGAAGCTTTCTTT. Protein product: CASRQGTTEAFF. The J gene is TRBJ1-1, the V gene TRBV10-2; TRBD1 matches 7 bases. The germline CDR1 and CDR2 sequences are WSHSY and SAAADI. Trimming removed 6 bases from V and 4 bases from J; junction bases left unmatched: 2. There are 12 residues in the CDR3.

V is TRBV27 and J is TRBJ2-3, with 8 nucleotides matching TRBD1. The ends lost 6 bases at V and 1 base at J; junction bases unmatched: 6. CDR1 is MNHEY, CDR2 SMNVEV, per germline (reference sequence). This CDR3 has 15 amino acids. This CDR3 reads CASSIPGQGTDTQYF. The CDR3 region has the DNA TGTGCCAGCAGCATTCCGGGACAGGGCACAGATACGCAGTATTTT.

This CDR3 is CASSATGPGEQYF. CDR3 nucleotide sequence: TGTGCCAGCAGCGCGACAGGGCCAGGGGAGCAGTACTTC. The rearrangement joins TRBV11-2 to TRBJ2-7; TRBD1 aligns across 7 bases. With 5 bases clipped from V and 7 bases from J, the junction kept 8 bases outside the gene matches. The CDR3 sequence is 13 residues long. CDR1 is SGHAT and CDR2 is FQNNGV in the germline V gene. The full variable domain, with the rest looked up from reference TRBV11-2 and TRBJ2-7, is EAGVAQSPRYKIIEKRQSVAFWCNPISGHATLYWYQQILGQGPKLLIQFQNNGVVDDSQLPKDRFSAERLKGVDSTLKIQPAKLEDSAVYLCASSATGPGEQYFGPGTRLTVT.

The chain joins TRBV30 to TRBJ2-3; 9 nucleotides line up with TRBD2. CDR3 size: 13 residues. CDR1 GTSNPN and CDR2 SVGIG come from the germline V gene (reference sequence). V gave up 3 bases and J gave up 5 bases; unmatched junction bases: 3. The CDR3 loop is CAWRREGIDTQYF. CDR3 in DNA: TGTGCCTGGAGGCGGGAGGGGATAGATACGCAGTATTTT.

In this sample, this clone turned up once. This rearrangement joins TRBV9 to TRBJ2-3; TRBD2 aligns across 8 bases. Germline CDR1 SGDLS, CDR2 YYNGEE. This CDR3 is 15 amino acids long. J was trimmed by 0 bases and V by 2 bases; bases with no gene match: 2. In DNA, the CDR3 is TGTGCCAGCAGCGTCGGGGGGGAGAGCACAGATACGCAGTATTTT. This sequence encodes CASSVGGESTDTQYF.

This chain joins TRBV27 and TRBJ2-5; D might be TRBD1 (6 bases). In germline, CDR1 is MNHEY, CDR2 SMNVEV (reference sequence). Trimming cost V 3 bases and J 2 bases, with 13 bases left between them. This CDR3 spans 15 amino acids. The CDR3 DNA reads TGTGCCAGCAGTTTGACAGGATCTACACAAGAGACCCAGTACTTC. Translating gives CASSLTGSTQETQYF.

The chain uses TRBV5-1 and TRBJ2-3; 10 bases align to TRBD1. The CDR3 length is 14 residues. V trimming: 7 bases; J trimming: 4 bases; junction bases outside the gene matches: 6. Germline CDR1 is SGHRS and CDR2 is YFSETQ. The CDR3: CASEGTGEPDTQYF. DNA of the CDR3: TGCGCCAGCGAAGGGACAGGGGAGCCAGATACGCAGTATTTT.

This clone showed up just once. The V call is TRBV5-6, the J call TRBJ2-5; D remains unclear. The CDR3 extends over 11 amino acids. Trimming cost V 3 bases and J 0 bases, with 0 bases left between them. Per the germline V gene, CDR1 is SGHDT and CDR2 is YYEEEE. DNA for the CDR3: TGTGCCAGCAGCTACCAAGAGACCCAGTACTTC. Amino acid sequence: CASSYQETQYF.

V gene TRBV5-1 combines with J gene TRBJ2-5; 8 bases agree with TRBD1. The length of the CDR3 is 15 residues. Germline CDR1 is SGHRS and CDR2 is YFSETQ. The V and J ends lost 6 bases and 9 bases, in that order; junction bases with no gene match: 16. The CDR3 spells CASNHPGQGAAAQYF. The CDR3, as DNA: TGCGCCAGCAACCACCCCGGGCAGGGGGCTGCCGCCCAGTACTTC.

The rearrangement joins TRBV2 to TRBJ2-7, with D possibly matching TRBD2 (6 bases). CDR3 length: 16 amino acids. Germline loops: CDR1 SNHLY, CDR2 FYNNEI. V shed 4 bases and J shed 3 bases, with 19 bases lying between them. The CDR3 loop is CASSVLSATGVYEQYF. The CDR3 nucleotides are TGTGCCAGCAGTGTATTAAGTGCGACGGGGGTCTACGAGCAGTACTTC.

Only one count was recorded for this clone. The chain is built from TRBV28 and TRBJ2-1; possibly TRBD2 for D (7 bases). This CDR3 has 15 residues. The germline V gene encodes CDR1 MDHEN and CDR2 SYDVKM. V shed 5 bases and J shed 8 bases, with 19 bases lying between them. The CDR3: CASSPQGTGGDEQFF. Written as DNA, the CDR3 is TGTGCCAGCAGTCCCCAGGGGACGGGAGGTGATGAGCAGTTCTTC.

This clone was detected only a few times. The gene calls are TRBV12-2 and TRBJ1-2; the listed D gene, TRBD1, was not tested against the DNA. TRBV12-2 is a recognized pseudogene. This CDR3 has 15 amino acids. In DNA, the CDR3 is TGTGCAAGTCGCTTTTGGACAGGGAAAGGCTATGGCTACACCTTC. This sequence encodes CASRFWTGKGYGYTF.

The chain carries TRBV5-8 and TRBJ1-1; D perhaps matches TRBD1 (5 bases). CDR1 is SGHTS, CDR2 YDEGEE, per germline. The V end was cut by 2 bases, the J end by 10 bases, with 18 bases between. The CDR3 runs 14 residues. The CDR3 region is CASSLGGAAVGAFF. DNA for the CDR3: TGTGCCAGCAGCTTAGGAGGGGCGGCGGTAGGAGCTTTCTTT.

The rearrangement joins TRBV7-9 to TRBJ1-1; D is undetermined. The V end lost 8 bases, the J end lost 1 base, and 11 bases lay between the germline ends. This CDR3 is 13 amino acids long. CDR1 is SEHNR, CDR2 FQNEAQ, per germline (reference sequence). The CDR3 region is CASGKAPNTEAFF. The CDR3 bases are TGTGCCAGCGGCAAGGCCCCGAACACTGAAGCTTTCTTT.

The chain combines TRBV27 with TRBJ1-1, with unresolved D. Germline CDR1 MNHEY, CDR2 SMNVEV (reference sequence). Trimming stripped 0 bases from V and 1 base from J, with 3 bases between. The length of the CDR3 is 13 residues. The CDR3 sequence: CASSLSKNTEAFF. As DNA, the CDR3 is TGTGCCAGCAGTTTATCGAAGAACACTGAAGCTTTCTTT.

The chain uses TRBV7-2 and TRBJ2-7, with 7 bases identical to TRBD2. This CDR3 comprises 16 residues. Germline V CDR1 and CDR2: SGHTA, FQGNSA. V lost 3 bases and J lost 1; bases outside the gene matches: 9. CDR3 nucleotides: TGTGCCAGCAGCTTGACTTCGACTAGCAGATCCTACGAGCAGTACTTC. The encoded protein is CASSLTSTSRSYEQYF.

The CDR3 loop reads CASSIFTDGSSYEQYF. The CDR3 DNA follows: TGTGCCAGCAGTATATTCACCGACGGGAGCTCCTACGAGCAGTACTTC. The genes are TRBV28 and TRBJ2-7; D perhaps matches TRBD2 (6 bases). V was cut by 5 bases and J by 0 bases, with 17 bases left in between. The CDR3 has 16 amino acids. Germline V CDR1 and CDR2: MDHEN, SYDVKM.

This chain links TRBV10-3 with TRBJ2-7; TRBD2 aligns across 7 bases. The junction had 8 bases not matched to a gene; V was cut back by 4 bases and J by 2 bases. CDR1 and CDR2 (germline): ENHRY, SYGVKD. The CDR3 is made up of 15 amino acids. The CDR3 sequence: CAISGQFSGTYEQYF. The CDR3 nucleotides are TGTGCCATCAGTGGTCAGTTCAGCGGGACCTACGAGCAGTACTTC.

The chain links TRBV7-3 to TRBJ1-5; possible D gene TRBD1, 6 bases. Germline lookup yields CDR1 SGHTA and CDR2 FQGTGA. This CDR3 is 14 amino acids long. The germline V and J ends were trimmed by 10 bases and 6 bases, with 19 bases remaining between them. CDR3 amino acids: CAILNMRGIQPQHF. The CDR3 nucleotides read TGTGCCATCCTGAATATGAGGGGGATTCAGCCCCAGCATTTT.

This chain joins TRBV4-3 and TRBJ2-5; D possibly corresponds to TRBD2 (5 bases). Trimming took 0 bases from V and 2 from J, leaving 7 bases between them. The CDR3 sequence is 14 residues long. The V gene's germline CDR1 is LGHNA and CDR2 YSLEER. CDR3 loop: CASSQDWEQETQYF. The CDR3, as DNA: TGCGCCAGCAGCCAAGATTGGGAGCAAGAGACCCAGTACTTC.

The gene calls are TRBV5-1 and TRBJ2-2; D possibly uses TRBD1 or TRBD2 (7 bases each). Germline V CDR1 and CDR2: SGHRS, YFSETQ. CDR3 length equals 19 residues. V lost 0 bases, J lost 7 bases, and 25 bases lay in between. The CDR3 reads CASSLGPRGGRTPFGELFF. The CDR3 DNA is TGCGCCAGCAGCTTGGGTCCCAGGGGGGGGCGTACCCCCTTCGGGGAGCTGTTTTTT.

The V and J genes are TRBV6-5 and TRBJ2-3; the D is unclear. V lost 2 bases to trimming and J lost 2 bases, with 11 bases between them. CDR1 and CDR2 (germline): MNHEY, SVGAGI. The CDR3 has 15 residues. The chain's CDR3 is CASSYGSENTDTQYF. The CDR3 DNA reads TGTGCCAGCAGTTACGGGTCGGAAAACACAGATACGCAGTATTTT.

This rearrangement joins TRBV4-1 to TRBJ2-7; D might be TRBD2 (6 bases). CDR1 is MGHRA and CDR2 is YSYEKL in the germline V gene. This CDR3 contains 17 residues. V was clipped by 4 bases and J by 3 bases, with 22 bases between them. Here the CDR3 DNA reads TGCGCCAGCAGCCCGCATGCCCTCGGGAGATTTTACTACGAGCAGTACTTC. Its protein is CASSPHALGRFYYEQYF.

The chain's CDR3 is CASSFGQPTDTQYF. As DNA, the CDR3 is TGCGCCAGCAGCTTCGGACAGCCCACAGATACGCAGTATTTT. V and J are TRBV5-1 and TRBJ2-3; perhaps TRBD1 as D (6 bases). Trimming shortened V by 2 bases and J by 2 bases, and 9 bases separated the two germline ends. CDR1 is SGHRS and CDR2 is YFSETQ in the germline V gene. CDR3 length: 14 amino acids.

V usage is TRBV6-5 and J usage is TRBJ2-5; maybe TRBD2 (6 bases). Gene TRBJ2-7 matches the end of the DNA better, so the J call may be wrong. Germline assignment: CDR1 MNHEY and CDR2 SVGAGI. The CDR3 has 13 residues. The DNA of the CDR3 is TGTGCCAGCAGTTACTCGTCGGGGGTCGAGCAGTACTTC. It yields the protein CASSYSSGVEQYF.

CDR3 amino acids: CASRPPQGAGSPLHF. CDR3 nucleotides: TGTGCCAGCCGTCCGCCGCAGGGGGCTGGTTCACCCCTCCACTTT. The genes are TRBV6-5 and TRBJ1-6; TRBD1 aligns across 8 bases. Germline CDR1 reads MNHEY; CDR2 reads SVGAGI. J lost 9 bases, V lost 8 bases, and 12 bases had no gene match. The CDR3 consists of 15 residues.